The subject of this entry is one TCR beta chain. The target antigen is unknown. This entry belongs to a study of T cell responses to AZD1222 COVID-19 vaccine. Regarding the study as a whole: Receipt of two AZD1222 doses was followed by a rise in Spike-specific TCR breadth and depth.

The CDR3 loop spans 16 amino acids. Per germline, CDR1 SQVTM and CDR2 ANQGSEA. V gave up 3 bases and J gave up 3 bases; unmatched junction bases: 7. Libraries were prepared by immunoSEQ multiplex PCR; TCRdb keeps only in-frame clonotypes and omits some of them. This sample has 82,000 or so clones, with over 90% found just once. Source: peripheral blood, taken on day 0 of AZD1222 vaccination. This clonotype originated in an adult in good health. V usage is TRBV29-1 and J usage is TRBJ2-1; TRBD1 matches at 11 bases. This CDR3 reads CSVDPRDRGNYNEQFF. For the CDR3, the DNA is TGCAGCGTTGACCCCCGGGACAGGGGGAACTACAATGAGCAGTTCTTC.